This TCR beta chain derives from a study of blood T cells in healthy people across ages. Study summary: About one barcoded beta molecule was captured per two T cells (by template switching).

Only a few counts were recorded for this clonotype. The target antigen is unknown. Germline CDR1 is DFQATT and CDR2 is SNEGSKA (reference sequence). CDR3 length equals 14 residues. Overall study findings and caveats: TCR beta diversity, measured per million T cells, fell in a roughly linear way with age.

Through a sample-barcoded 5' primer and a J-beta primer mix, a second PCR was run for roughly 7 to 11 cycles. TCRdb fed the 5' RACE reads into MiXCR, producing one record per CDR3 protein. Of 550,000 to 750,000 distinct CDR3 sequences listed, about 21% were seen once; the top ten hold 3.5% to 4%. Donors were healthy Caucasian individuals from Russia aged about 6 to 90. Sequenced sample: blood. This sequence originates from a man in his sixties or seventies in good health. The chain carries TRBV20-1 and TRBJ2-1, with TRBD2 matching 10 bases. The J call is uncertain, as TRBJ2-5 better fits the DNA end. The CDR3 loop is CSALRLAGQETQYF. The CDR3 DNA follows: TGCAGTGCCCTCCGACTAGCGGGTCAAGAGACCCAGTACTTC.